The rows below give T cell receptor beta chains drawn from one sample of a study of human T cells and chemical hapten exposure. TCRdb itself ran the RACE reads through MiXCR, one entry per CDR3 protein. This sample has 89,000 or so distinct CDR3 sequences; approximately 9% occur once, and the top ten carry 2.6%. Here the sequenced sample was whole blood, taken in connection with sensitization to the hapten diphenylcyclopropenone (DPC). The receptors shown here come from a man aged 40-49 years with alopecia areata. Some clones in this sample may be carry-over from other donors' samples. CDR3s include the opening cysteine and the closing phenylalanine or tryptophan. The D gene is left open where the match is weak. The size entry is marked missing in some rows and otherwise reads once, few, many or a size class.

D,size,V,J,DNA,CDR3
TRBD1,few,TRBV24-1,TRBJ2-7,TGTGCCACCAGTGATCCCGCCAGGACAGGGGAGGACGAGCAGTACTTC,CATSDPARTGEDEQYF
.,.,TRBV6-5,TRBJ2-4,TGTGCCAGCAGTTACTCTCTAGCCAAAAACATTCAGTACTTC,CASSYSLAKNIQYF
TRBD2,.,TRBV7-3,TRBJ2-6,TGTGCCAGCAGCACAATCCCTACTAGCGCCCAGGGCTCTGGGGCCAACGTCCTGACTTTC,CASSTIPTSAQGSGANVLTF
.,.,TRBV10-3,TRBJ2-3,TGTGCCATCAGTGAGTCTTTGACGGGGGGCACAGATACGCAGTATTTT,CAISESLTGGTDTQYF
TRBD1,many,TRBV20-1,TRBJ2-3,TGCAGTGCTAGTAGGGGGCCAGATACGCAGTATTTT,CSASRGPDTQYF
TRBD1,few,TRBV3-1,TRBJ1-3,TGTGCCAGCAGCCCCTGGGACAGCGCAAGAGGAAACACCATATATTTT,CASSPWDSARGNTIYF
.,.,TRBV3-1,TRBJ2-6,TGTGCCAGCAGCCAAGGACTGGGTATGAGCTCTGGGGCCAACGTCCTGACTTTC,CASSQGLGMSSGANVLTF
TRBD2,.,TRBV7-2,TRBJ2-1,TGTGCCAGCAGCTTAGACGGGTTAGCGGGAGGGCCAGGAGGCTACAATGAGCAGTTCTTC,CASSLDGLAGGPGGYNEQFF
TRBD1,few,TRBV29-1,TRBJ2-7,TGCAGCGTTGCCCGGACAGGAAACTCCTACGAGCAGTACTTC,CSVARTGNSYEQYF
.,many,TRBV7-2,TRBJ2-7,TGTGCCAGCAGCCCACGAACGCGCGGGGCATCGGCCTACGAGCAGTACTTC,CASSPRTRGASAYEQYF
TRBD1,many,TRBV20-1,TRBJ2-5,TGCAGCCCCGGCCAGGGGGCTGGACAAGAGACCCAGTACTTC,CSPGQGAGQETQYF
TRBD2,many,TRBV14,TRBJ2-3,TGTGCCAGCAGCCGCGGACTAGCGGCAGCGGAAGATACGCAGTATTTT,CASSRGLAAAEDTQYF
.,many,TRBV20-1,TRBJ2-7,TGCAGTGCTAGAGATCGGACAGTCGGGTACGAGCAGTACTTC,CSARDRTVGYEQYF
.,few,TRBV6-2/TRBV6-3,TRBJ2-1,TGTGCCAGCAGTCGCGGGACCACTAATGAGCAGTTCTTC,CASSRGTTNEQFF
TRBD2,.,TRBV5-6,TRBJ2-3,TGTGCCAGCAGCCCGGTCGCTAGCGGGAGAGCGGGAGAAAATACGCAGTATTTT,CASSPVASGRAGENTQYF
TRBD2,few,TRBV5-4,TRBJ2-3,TGTGCCAGCAGCCTTCGATTAGCGGGAGGAGTTACAGATACGCAGTATTTT,CASSLRLAGGVTDTQYF
.,few,TRBV20-1,TRBJ2-7,TGCAGTGCTAGATCTTTGTACAGGGTCTACGAGCAGTACTTC,CSARSLYRVYEQYF
TRBD1,.,TRBV7-3,TRBJ1-1,TGTGCCAGCAGCCGGACAGGGCCCACTGAAGCTTTCTTT,CASSRTGPTEAFF
TRBD2,.,TRBV29-1,TRBJ2-5,TGCAGCGTTGATGAGGGAGGGCCTACCGAGACCCAGTACTTC,CSVDEGGPTETQYF
TRBD2,many,TRBV29-1,TRBJ2-7,TGCAGCGTTGAAGAAGGCAGACTAGCGGGAACCGAGCAGTACTTC,CSVEEGRLAGTEQYF
.,many,TRBV6-5,TRBJ2-7,TGTGCCAGCAGTTACTCCAGCAGGGCTCACGAGCAGTACTTC,CASSYSSRAHEQYF
TRBD2,few,TRBV19,TRBJ2-7,TGTGCCAGCGCTAGTGCGATGGCGGGAGAGAACTACGAGCAGTACTTC,CASASAMAGENYEQYF
TRBD1,many,TRBV5-1,TRBJ1-1,TGCGCCAGCAGCTTGGAGGGGGCCGCTAAAGCTTTCTTT,CASSLEGAAKAFF